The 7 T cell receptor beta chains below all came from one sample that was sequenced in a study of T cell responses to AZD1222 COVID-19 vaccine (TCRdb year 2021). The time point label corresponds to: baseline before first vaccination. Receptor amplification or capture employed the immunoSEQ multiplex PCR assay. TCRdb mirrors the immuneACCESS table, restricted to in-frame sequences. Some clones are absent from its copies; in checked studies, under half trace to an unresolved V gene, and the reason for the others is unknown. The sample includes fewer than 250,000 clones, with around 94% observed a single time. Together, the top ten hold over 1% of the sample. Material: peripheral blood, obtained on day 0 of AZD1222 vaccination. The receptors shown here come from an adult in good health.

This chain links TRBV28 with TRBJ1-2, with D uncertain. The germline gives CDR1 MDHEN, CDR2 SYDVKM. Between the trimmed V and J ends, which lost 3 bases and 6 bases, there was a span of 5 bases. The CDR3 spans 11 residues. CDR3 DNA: TGTGCCAGCAGTTTTACTAATGGCTACACCTTC. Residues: CASSFTNGYTF.

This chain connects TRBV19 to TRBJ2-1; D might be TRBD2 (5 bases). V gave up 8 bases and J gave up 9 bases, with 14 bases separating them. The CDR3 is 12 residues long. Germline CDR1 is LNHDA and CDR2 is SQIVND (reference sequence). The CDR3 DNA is TGTGCCAGTCACGGACTTTCCTCTGAGCAGTTCTTC. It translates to CASHGLSSEQFF. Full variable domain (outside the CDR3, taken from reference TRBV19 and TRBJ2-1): DGGITQSPKYLFRKEGQNVTLSCEQNLNHDAMYWYRQDPGQGLRLIYYSQIVNDFQKGDIAEGYSVSREKKESFPLTVTSAQKNPTAFYLCASHGLSSEQFFGPGTRLTVL.

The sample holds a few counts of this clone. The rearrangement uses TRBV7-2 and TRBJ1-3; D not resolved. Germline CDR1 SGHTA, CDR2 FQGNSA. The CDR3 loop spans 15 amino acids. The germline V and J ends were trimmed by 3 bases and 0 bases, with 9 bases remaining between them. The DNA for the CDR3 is TGTGCCAGCAGCTTTGGTTTCTCCTCTGGAAACACCATATATTTT. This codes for CASSFGFSSGNTIYF. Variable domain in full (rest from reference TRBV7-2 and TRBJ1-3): GAGVSQSPSNKVTEKGKDVELRCDPISGHTALYWYRQSLGQGLEFLIYFQGNSAPDKSGLPSDRFSAERTGGSVSTLTIQRTQQEDSAVYLCASSFGFSSGNTIYFGEGSWLTVV.

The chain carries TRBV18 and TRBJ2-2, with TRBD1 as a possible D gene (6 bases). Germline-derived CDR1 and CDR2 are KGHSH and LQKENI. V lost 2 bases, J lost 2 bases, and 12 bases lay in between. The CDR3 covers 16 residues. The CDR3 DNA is TGTGCCAGCTCACCAATGAGGGGGACCAACACCGGGGAGCTGTTTTTT. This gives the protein CASSPMRGTNTGELFF.

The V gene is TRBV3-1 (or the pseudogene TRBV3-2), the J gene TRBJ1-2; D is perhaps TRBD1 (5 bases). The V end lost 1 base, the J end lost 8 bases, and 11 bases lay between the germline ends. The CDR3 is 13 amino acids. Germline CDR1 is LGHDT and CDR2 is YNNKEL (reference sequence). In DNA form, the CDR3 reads TGTGCCAGCAGCCAAGCCAGGGTGTGGGGCTACACCTTC. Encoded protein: CASSQARVWGYTF.

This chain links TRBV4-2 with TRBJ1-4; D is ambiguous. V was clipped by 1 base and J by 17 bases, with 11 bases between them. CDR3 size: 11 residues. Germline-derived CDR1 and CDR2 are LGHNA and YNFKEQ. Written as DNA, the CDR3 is TGTGCCAGCAGCCAAGCGAGGGTTGGATTTTTT. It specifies CASSQARVGFF.

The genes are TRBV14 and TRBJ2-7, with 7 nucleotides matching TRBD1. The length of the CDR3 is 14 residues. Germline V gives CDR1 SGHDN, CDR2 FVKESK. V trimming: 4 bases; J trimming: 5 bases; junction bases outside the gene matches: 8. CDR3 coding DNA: TGTGCCAGCAGCCGGCCGGAACAGGGGAACGAGCAGTACTTC. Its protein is CASSRPEQGNEQYF.